This T cell receptor beta chain was recorded in a study of long-term antiretroviral therapy in people with HIV (dated by TCRdb to the early 2020s). Concerning the study at large: The earliest samples were collected approximately a decade before the 2015 WHO recommendation for immediate ART, a period when ART was typically delayed until CD4 counts fell. Among the 25 to 35 participants with HIV, around 10 were female. Whether ART initiation and durable HIV suppression were associated with changes in peripheral blood TRB repertoire composition and diversity was tested in a retrospective serial study. The cohort contributed about 200 cryopreserved PBMC samples from about 33 adults with confirmed HIV infection, collected serially over a mean of around six years (range 1-12). No cross-contamination during QIAcube processing was shown when test extractions of a monoclonal T-cell line were performed alongside approximately 32 polyclonal samples. The study at large found these results: Inferences about post-ART repertoire changes are limited because no data were available on ART adherence, viral resistance or therapy changes. Because cell numbers in pre-ART samples were limited, unsorted PBMC were profiled instead of sorted CD4+ and CD8+ T cells. Since PBMC availability was limited, sequencing covered only the TCR beta chain, with no alpha chain pairing. Expanded TRB clones identified before ART initiation dominated the repertoire at all time points, although this dominance fluctuated and declined in many PLHIV after ART. A significant increase in TRB diversity was found to be associated with ART initiation, although TRB diversity was observed to remain significantly below that of transplant donor controls even after long-term ART. Narrower CDR3 length ranges were observed in HIV repertoires than in controls, and an antigen-experienced repertoire with only a slight naive shift after ART was suggested by the network structure. The samples were dated from about 2004 to 2017, and the ART regimens that were used may be less effective than current ART regimens.

Participants were included only if at least one PBMC sample before ART initiation and at least two post-ART samples were available. Treatment was received in the United States of America by all participants with HIV. Before DNA extraction, cryopreserved samples of about 0.95-10 million PBMC were thawed and then washed. At the time of the earliest PBMC sample, participants with HIV were aged between about 23 and 54 years. PBMC samples were contributed by each participant from 1-4 timepoints before ART initiation and 2-8 timepoints after ART initiation, with a median of 7 samples. For every participant, serial HIV viral load, CD4+ T-cell count, ART history and demographic data were obtained. Using a Qiagen kit on a QIAcube, genomic DNA was extracted from unsorted PBMC, with samples processed in batches of 12. Sequencing of the TRB variable region was done with the immunoSEQ hsTCRB v3.0 assay at survey level resolution. A depth of roughly 40,000-55,000 T-cell genomes per sample was targeted for TRB sequencing. TRB libraries were pooled and sequenced on an Illumina MiSeq using a v3 150-cycle kit. As for the original processing: Analysis of repertoires was carried out in R inside a reproducible Nextflow workflow spanning QC, data transformation and analysis. LymphoSeq2, an R package for AIRR-Seq data exploration, was used to implement custom analyses. A handful of samples that produced fewer than 5000 total TRB sequences were removed, so approximately 190 HIV repertoires were analyzed. Among the roughly 200 retained HIV repertoires, about 59 were collected before ART initiation and roughly 130 were collected after ART initiation. Each repertoire was downsampled to 5000 TRB nucleotide sequences, and summary statistics were averaged across 100 downsampling iterations. The analysis kept only TRB sequences whose CDR3 regions were at least seven amino acids long. Two measures captured diversity: a Shannon entropy-derived clonality score and the Gini coefficient. Repertoire networks linked the top 5000 CDR3 amino acid sequences whenever two sequences differed by an edit distance of one. GLIPH2 predicted antigen specificity groups and MHC restriction for TRB CDR3 amino acid sequences. To flag known CMV, EBV, HIV or tissue antigen associations, CDR3 amino acid sequences were matched against VDJdb and McPAS-TCR. Pre-ART, post-ART and control groups were compared with Wilcoxon signed-rank tests and Holm-Bonferroni correction. Held by TCRdb, this immuneACCESS table contains in-frame sequences only and omits some clones. Under half of the omission traces to an unresolved V gene where checked; the cause of the rest is unknown. That table gives V, J and clone size, and the DNA gave D and trimming. The table for this sample lists approximately 31,000 clones; over 70% of them were counted only once. The ten largest clones add up to around 8% of the sample.

As concerns this clone: Its target antigen remains unknown. No base-level quality is on record; no much larger clone is a single base apart.

The origin of this receptor is a woman in her forties or fifties with HIV. The sequences come from unsorted PBMCs, collected 3.1 years after starting antiretroviral therapy.

The nucleotide sequence is TGTGCCAGCAGCTCGACACCGGGACAGGGACCCTATGGCTACACCTTC. Translated, it reads CASSSTPGQGPYGYTF. This receptor chain uses TRBV11-1 and TRBJ1-2; TRBD1 lines up with 9 middle nucleotides. Clipping removes 4 bases from V and 4 bases from J, with 10 as the unmatched junction base count. The CDR3 measures 16 amino acids from cysteine to phenylalanine. CDR3 DNA only is kept here, 48 bases in frame from base 1. Reading the germline V gene (reference sequence) gives CDR1 SGHAT and CDR2 FQDESV.